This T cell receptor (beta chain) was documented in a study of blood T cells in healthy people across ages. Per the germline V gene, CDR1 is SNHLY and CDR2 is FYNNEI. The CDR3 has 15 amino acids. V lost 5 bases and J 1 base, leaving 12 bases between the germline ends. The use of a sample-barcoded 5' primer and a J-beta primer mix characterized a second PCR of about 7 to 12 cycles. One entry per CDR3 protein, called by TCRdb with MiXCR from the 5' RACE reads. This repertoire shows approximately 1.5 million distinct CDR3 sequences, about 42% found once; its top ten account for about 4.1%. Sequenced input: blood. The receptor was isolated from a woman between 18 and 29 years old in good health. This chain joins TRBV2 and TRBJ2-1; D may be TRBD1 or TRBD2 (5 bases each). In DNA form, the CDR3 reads TGTGCCAGCAGTACGGGACGGGGTTCCTACAATGAGCAGTTCTTC. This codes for CASSTGRGSYNEQFF.